The 12 T cell receptor beta chains below come from one sample, sequenced in a study of shared clonotypes between healthy human individuals. Using immunoSEQ multiplex PCR, the repertoire was profiled, and TCRdb retains in-frame clones only, with some absent. Of about 2.2 million clones listed, under 95% were seen once; the top ten hold around 1.7%. Naive CD8 cells lacked CD45RO, underwent positive selection for CCR7 and left out terminally differentiated effector memory CD45RA+ cells. Material for sequencing was naive CD8+ T cells from PBMCs. These receptors originate from a man younger than 35 in good health. Some clones in this sample may be carry-over from other donors' samples.

This clone turned up a few times. The rearrangement links TRBV18 to TRBJ1-1; D call uncertain. Germline V CDR1 and CDR2: KGHSH, LQKENI. There are 16 residues in the CDR3. The V gene lost 2 bases and the J gene lost 0 bases, with 13 bases spanning the gap. CDR3 DNA sequence: TGTGCCAGCTCACCAACAGTTGGCCTCATGAACACTGAAGCTTTCTTT. Residues: CASSPTVGLMNTEAFF.

The rearrangement uses TRBV13 and TRBJ1-2, with D perhaps matching TRBD1 (5 bases). The CDR3 sequence is 14 residues long. V was cut by 7 bases and J by 7 bases, with 19 bases left in between. Germline assignment: CDR1 PRHDT and CDR2 FYEKMQ (reference sequence). This CDR3 is CASTTGLPGGGYTF. The CDR3 DNA reads TGTGCCAGCACCACCGGGCTCCCGGGGGGTGGCTACACCTTC.

V is TRBV27 and J is TRBJ2-7; TRBD1 is a possible D gene (6 bases). The V gene's germline CDR1 is MNHEY and CDR2 SMNVEV (reference sequence). The CDR3 totals 13 residues. Trimming took off 6 bases at V and 5 bases at J, with 14 bases between the two ends. The CDR3 protein is CASSQGRANEQYF. Written as DNA, the CDR3 is TGTGCCAGCAGCCAGGGGCGTGCTAACGAGCAGTACTTC.

The rearrangement uses TRBV13 and TRBJ1-6, with D unclear. CDR1 and CDR2 from the germline V gene are PRHDT and FYEKMQ (reference sequence). This CDR3 contains 16 residues. Between the trimmed V and J ends, which lost 5 bases and 10 bases, there was a span of 21 bases. CDR3 residues: CASSQGLKNSGSPLHF. CDR3 sequence (DNA): TGTGCCAGCAGCCAAGGGCTGAAAAACAGCGGGTCACCCCTCCACTTT.

The V call is TRBV19, the J call TRBJ1-1, with TRBD1 identical over 8 bases. Germline V CDR1 and CDR2: LNHDA, SQIVND (reference sequence). J gave up 9 bases and V 5 bases, and 5 bases lay outside the gene matches. The CDR3 totals 12 residues. The CDR3 DNA sequence: TGTGCCAGTAGTGTTACAGGGGGAAAAGCTTTCTTT. Translated: CASSVTGGKAFF.

The J gene is TRBJ2-7, the V gene TRBV7-9; TRBD2 agrees at 9 bases. CDR3 length: 17 residues. V lost 5 bases and J lost 7; bases outside the gene matches: 18. Germline V CDR1 and CDR2: SEHNR, FQNEAQ (reference sequence). The CDR3 bases are TGTGCCAGCAGCCCCGTCCCGCGGGAGGGCCAATCGAGGGAGCAGTACTTC. Its translation: CASSPVPREGQSREQYF.

Remarks on this clone: The germline gene is not matched at one end of the junction; a read error may be the cause. The chain couples TRBV4-1 to TRBJ2-7, with D possibly TRBD2 on 6 matching bases. The CDR3 consists of 16 residues. The V gene's germline CDR1 is MGHRA and CDR2 YSYEKL. CDR3 sequence reads: CASSQDFSGTDYGQYF. The CDR3 nucleotides read TGCGCCAGCAGCCAAGATTTTTCCGGGACGGACTACGGGCAGTACTTC.

The chain joins TRBV9 to TRBJ1-2, with a weak D call TRBD1 (6 bases). Germline values: CDR1 SGDLS, CDR2 YYNGEE. V lost 0 bases to trimming and J lost 3 bases, with 21 bases between them. This CDR3 contains 18 residues. The CDR3 DNA follows: TGTGCCAGCAGCGTAGGTTCTTATGATGGGGGGCTTGACTATGGCTACACCTTC. Its protein is CASSVGSYDGGLDYGYTF.

This chain links TRBV30 with TRBJ1-3; D gene ambiguous. Germline V gene sequence: CDR1 GTSNPN, CDR2 SVGIG (reference sequence). Trimming left V 1 base short and J 5 bases short, with 9 bases between. The CDR3 has 13 residues. DNA for the CDR3: TGTGCCTGGAGTGACAGTCGTAGAAACACCATATATTTT. Its protein is CAWSDSRRNTIYF.

The chain uses TRBV29-1 and TRBJ2-6; D is undetermined. CDR3 length equals 15 residues. Germline CDR1 SQVTM, CDR2 ANQGSEA. V was cut by 7 bases and J by 0 bases, with 13 bases left in between. CDR3 sequence (DNA): TGCAGCGACCGGGTTCTGAGCTCTGGGGCCAACGTCCTGACTTTC. Amino acids: CSDRVLSSGANVLTF.

The genes are TRBV9 and TRBJ1-1; D is ambiguous. This CDR3 is 13 amino acids long. V was shortened by 7 bases and J by 0 bases, with 10 bases between the two germline ends. Germline V gene sequence: CDR1 SGDLS, CDR2 YYNGEE. CDR3 region: CASGSGMNTEAFF. Here the CDR3 DNA reads TGTGCCAGCGGTTCTGGCATGAACACTGAAGCTTTCTTT. The full variable domain, with the rest looked up from reference TRBV9 and TRBJ1-1, is DSGVTQTPKHLITATGQRVTLRCSPRSGDLSVYWYQQSLDQGLQFLIQYYNGEERAKGNILERFSAQQFPDLHSELNLSSLELGDSALYFCASGSGMNTEAFFGQGTRLTVV.

The V call is TRBV25-1, the J call TRBJ2-5; TRBD2 matches 7 bases. This CDR3 region has 15 residues. Germline V CDR1 and CDR2: MGHDK, SYGVNS. J gave up 4 bases and V 2 bases, and 7 bases lay outside the gene matches. The chain's CDR3 is CASSEPWGGRETQYF. DNA of the CDR3: TGTGCCAGCAGTGAACCGTGGGGGGGTCGAGAGACCCAGTACTTC. The full variable domain, its missing parts supplied by reference TRBV25-1 and TRBJ2-5, is EADIYQTPRYLVIGTGKKITLECSQTMGHDKMYWYQQDPGMELHLIHYSYGVNSTEKGDLSSESTVSRIRTEHFPLTLESARPSHTSQYLCASSEPWGGRETQYFGPGTRLLVL.